The 12 T cell receptor beta chains below were found in one sample sequenced in a study of cytomegalovirus exposure and HLA in healthy donors. Sequencing was performed with immunoSEQ multiplex PCR; in TCRdb, only in-frame clones are kept and a portion is missing. The sample has about 330,000 clones; around 90% are singletons. Specimen: PBMCs. These receptors were taken from a woman aged 30 to 39 in good health and CMV-seropositive.

V is TRBV6-6 and J is TRBJ1-2, with 9 bases aligning to TRBD1. This CDR3 is 14 amino acids long. V shed 5 bases, J shed 4 bases, and the junction held 5 bases outside the gene matches. The germline gives CDR1 MNHNY, CDR2 SVGAGI (reference sequence). In DNA, the CDR3 is TGTGCCAGCAGTCGACAGGGGGTAGTCTATGGCTACACCTTC. As protein: CASSRQGVVYGYTF.

V usage is TRBV4-3 and J usage is TRBJ2-7; D could derive from TRBD1 or TRBD2 (5 bases each). CDR1 and CDR2 from the germline V gene are LGHNA and YSLEER. V was clipped by 3 bases and J by 2 bases, with 14 bases between them. The length of the CDR3 is 15 residues. The DNA of the CDR3 is TGCGCCAGCAGCCAGGAAGGACGGGGCCCCTACGAGCAGTACTTC. It is translated as CASSQEGRGPYEQYF.

The V and J genes are TRBV5-1 and TRBJ1-2; 7 nucleotides line up with TRBD1. The CDR3 extends over 14 amino acids. The germline CDR1 and CDR2 sequences are SGHRS and YFSETQ. V lost 4 bases to trimming and J lost 8 bases; unmatched junction nucleotides: 11. The CDR3: CASSATDRVGGYTF. The CDR3, as DNA: TGCGCCAGCAGCGCCACCGACAGGGTGGGAGGCTACACCTTC.

J is TRBJ2-7 and V is TRBV29-1; 15 nucleotides match TRBD2. CDR3 length: 15 amino acids. CDR1 SQVTM and CDR2 ANQGSEA come from the germline V gene. Unmatched junction bases numbered 4, after V lost 3 bases and J lost 4 bases. The CDR3 coding sequence is TGCAGCGTTGAGGGACTAGCGGGGGGAGGTTACGAGCAGTACTTC. It yields the protein CSVEGLAGGGYEQYF.

V usage is TRBV5-1 and J usage is TRBJ1-4; D possibly corresponds to TRBD1 (6 bases). Germline lookup yields CDR1 SGHRS and CDR2 YFSETQ. This CDR3 region has 13 residues. V was clipped by 0 bases and J by 8 bases, with 8 bases between them. The CDR3 nucleotides read TGCGCCAGCAGCTTGGCCGGGGGCGAAAAACTGTTTTTT. Its translation: CASSLAGGEKLFF.

This clone was seen repeatedly, ten times or more. V usage is TRBV7-2 and J usage is TRBJ1-5; TRBD1 matches at 9 bases. CDR3 length equals 14 residues. Germline V gene sequence: CDR1 SGHTA, CDR2 FQGNSA. With V trimmed by 5 bases and J by 6 bases, 5 bases remained unmatched. CDR3: CASSPQGAGQPQHF. CDR3 in DNA: TGTGCCAGCAGCCCACAGGGGGCGGGTCAGCCCCAGCATTTT.

The chain combines TRBV7-2 with TRBJ2-5, with TRBD1 identical over 7 bases. Trimming cost V 5 bases and J 1 base; bases outside gene matches: 4. The CDR3 totals 14 residues. Looked up from germline, CDR1 is SGHTA and CDR2 is FQGNSA. The CDR3 loop is CASSRTGTQETQYF. Written as DNA, the CDR3 is TGTGCCAGCAGCCGGACAGGCACCCAAGAGACCCAGTACTTC.

In DNA, the CDR3 is TGTGCCAGCAGTTTAGGACTAGCGGGAGGATACTCCTACAATGAGCAGTTCTTC. It codes for CASSLGLAGGYSYNEQFF. V usage is TRBV27 and J usage is TRBJ2-1; 14 bases match TRBD2. CDR3 size: 18 residues. Germline-derived CDR1 and CDR2 are MNHEY and SMNVEV (reference sequence). V lost 2 bases to trimming and J lost 0 bases; unmatched junction nucleotides: 3.

The chain carries TRBV27 and TRBJ2-7; 14 bases fit TRBD2. Germline V gene lookup returns CDR1 MNHEY and CDR2 SMNVEV (reference sequence). The CDR3 length is 19 residues. The trim removed 5 bases at V and 0 bases at J, leaving 12 bases unmatched. The CDR3 nucleotides are TGTGCCAGCAGTCCCAGACTAGCGGGAGGGCTCAGGGGCTCCTACGAGCAGTACTTC. Protein sequence: CASSPRLAGGLRGSYEQYF.

The V gene is TRBV7-9, the J gene TRBJ2-7; the D is unclear. This CDR3 spans 15 amino acids. V lost 5 bases to trimming and J lost 1 base, with 15 bases between them. The germline gives CDR1 SEHNR, CDR2 FQNEAQ (reference sequence). The CDR3 protein is CASSQDWGGSYEQYF. CDR3 nucleotide sequence: TGTGCCAGCAGCCAAGACTGGGGTGGGTCCTACGAGCAGTACTTC.

The chain has TRBV28 and TRBJ2-7, with 9 bases aligning to TRBD1. Unmatched junction bases numbered 2, after V lost 5 bases and J lost 6 bases. The germline V gene has CDR1 MDHEN and CDR2 SYDVKM. This CDR3 contains 12 residues. The CDR3 sequence: CASSRQGGEQYF. The CDR3 DNA sequence: TGTGCCAGCAGTCGACAGGGGGGCGAGCAGTACTTC.

V usage is TRBV15 and J usage is TRBJ2-4; D is ambiguous. Germline loops: CDR1 LNHNV, CDR2 YYDKDF (reference sequence). CDR3 length equals 12 residues. V gave up 4 bases and J gave up 8 bases, with 9 bases separating them. In DNA form, the CDR3 reads TGTGCCACCAGCAACCGTTTAGACATTCAGTACTTC. Translation: CATSNRLDIQYF.